This record concerns one T cell receptor beta chain sequence. The target antigen is unknown. Execution of the assay was at deep level. TCRdb's copy holds only in-frame clones and misses some; the assay was immunoSEQ multiplex PCR. The sample consists of under 2,000,000 clones, about 95% of them appearing once. This record comes from a study of shared clonotypes between healthy human individuals. As defined, naive CD8 cells were CD45RO-negative and positively selected for CCR7, with terminally differentiated effector memory CD45RA+ cells excluded. Recent vaccinations or acute infections were absent in the healthy HIV-negative adult donors. The CDR3 contains 13 residues. Germline CDR1 is SQVTM and CDR2 is ANQGSEA. Between the trimmed V and J ends, which lost 1 base and 4 bases, there was a span of 10 bases. Findings and caveats of the study: Clonotype sharing among donors, it was expected, would be affected by sequencing depth.

Sequenced material: naive CD8+ T cells sorted from blood. The V call is TRBV29-1, the J call TRBJ1-2; D gene uncertain. The source of this sequence is a man aged 18 to 29 in good health. The CDR3 protein is CSVEARELYGYTF. As DNA, the CDR3 is TGCAGCGTTGAAGCGCGGGAACTCTATGGCTACACCTTC.